These T cell receptor beta chains were read from a single sample in a study of T cells in Graves' hyperthyroidism and ophthalmopathy. TCRdb fed the multiplex PCR reads into MiXCR, producing one record per CDR3 protein. The sample lists 250,000 or so distinct CDR3 sequences; more than 12% were seen once. The source material was blood. The receptors derive from a woman in her forties with Graves' hyperthyroidism that later progressed to Graves' ophthalmopathy. CDR3s include the opening cysteine and the closing phenylalanine or tryptophan. D genes are given only for firm matches. A row's size may be missing; if present it is once, few, many or a size class.

>TRBD2|TRBJ2-1|many|TRBV9
TGTGCCAGCAGCGTACGGGGGACTAGCGGCAATGAGCAGTTCTTC
CASSVRGTSGNEQFF
>TRBD2|TRBJ2-2|many|TRBV10-3
TGTGCCATCAGTGGAGTCCCAGCGGGAGAGGCCGGGGAGCTGTTTTTT
CAISGVPAGEAGELFF
>TRBD1|TRBJ2-3|few|TRBV7-9
TGTGCCAGCCAGGGGGATCAACTGGCAGATACGCAGTATTTT
CASQGDQLADTQYF
>-|TRBJ2-4|few|TRBV7-9
TGTGCCAGCAGCTTATCACTAGCCTCCAAAAACATTCAGTACTTC
CASSLSLASKNIQYF
>-|TRBJ1-4|few|TRBV28
TGTGCCAGCAGTTTGGGGGCCTACCTCGCAACTAATGAAAAACTGTTTTTT
CASSLGAYLATNEKLFF
>-|TRBJ2-4|many|TRBV19
TGTGCCAGCTCATTGGGACCCAAAAACATTCAGTACTTC
CASSLGPKNIQYF
>-|TRBJ2-7|-|TRBV19
TGTGCCAGTAGTACCACGGGACAAACCCTCTTGGGCGAGCAGTACTTC
CASSTTGQTLLGEQYF
>-|TRBJ2-7|many|TRBV7-9
TGTGCCAGCAGCCCAGACGGCATCTACGAGCAGTACTTC
CASSPDGIYEQYF
>-|TRBJ2-7|many|TRBV10-2
TGCGCCAGCAAGTGGGGGAGTTCCTACGCGGAGCAGTACTTC
CASKWGSSYAEQYF
>-|TRBJ1-3|-|TRBV28
TGTGCCAGCAGTCCCCGGGTCAGCTCTGGAAACACCATATATTTT
CASSPRVSSGNTIYF
>TRBD2|TRBJ2-7|many|TRBV12-3/TRBV12-4
TGTGCCAGCAGTTTTAGCGGGGGCGCACCCTACGAGCAGTACTTC
CASSFSGGAPYEQYF
>-|TRBJ2-5|many|TRBV6-2/TRBV6-3
TGTGCCAGCAGTCGGAAAGGGACTTTCCAAGAGACCCAGTACTTC
CASSRKGTFQETQYF
>TRBD1|TRBJ1-4|-|TRBV28
TGTGCCAGCAGCGGACAGGGGTATAATGAAAAACTGTTTTTT
CASSGQGYNEKLFF
>TRBD2|TRBJ2-3|few|TRBV6-6
TGTGCCAGCAGTTACTCCTGGAGCGGGAGGGCTGCAGATACGCAGTATTTT
CASSYSWSGRAADTQYF
>-|TRBJ2-2|many|TRBV30
TGTGCCTGGAGTAAAGGGGCGAACACCGGGGAGCTGTTTTTT
CAWSKGANTGELFF
>-|TRBJ2-3|many|TRBV4-1
TGCGCCAGCAGCCATCCTACCCCACAGTTCACAGATACGCAGTATTTT
CASSHPTPQFTDTQYF
>-|TRBJ1-3|-|TRBV5-1
TGTGCCAGCAGCTTGGGGCAGCGAAACACCATATATTTT
CASSLGQRNTIYF
>-|TRBJ2-7|few|TRBV29-1
TGCAGCGTTAGATGGAGGTACGAGCAGTACTTC
CSVRWRYEQYF
>TRBD2|TRBJ2-1|many|TRBV7-2
TGTGCCAGCAGCTTGGGCGGGGGAGGGAACTACAATGAGCAGTTCTTC
CASSLGGGGNYNEQFF
>TRBD1|TRBJ2-6|-|TRBV19
TGTGCCAGTCGGGGGGACAGGGTAGGGGCCAACGTCCTGACTTTC
CASRGDRVGANVLTF
>-|TRBJ2-5|many|TRBV12-3/TRBV12-4
TGTGCCAGCAGTCGACCTAGACCCCCTCAGACCCAGTACTTC
CASSRPRPPQTQYF